The 9 T cell receptor beta chains presented below share a single source sample, sequenced in a study of shared clonotypes between healthy human individuals. Method: immunoSEQ multiplex PCR; TCRdb's copy keeps in-frame clones and lacks some. This sample has under 1 million clones; roughly 96% occur once, and the top ten carry less than 0.3%. CD45RO negativity and positive selection for CCR7 defined naive CD8 cells, a population that excluded terminally differentiated effector memory CD45RA+ cells. Sequenced: naive CD8+ T cells sorted from blood. These receptors all come from a man in his thirties or forties in good health.

This chain connects TRBV4-3 to TRBJ2-1; D unresolved. This CDR3 is 13 amino acids long. V was cut by 0 bases and J by 6 bases, with 6 bases left in between. CDR1 and CDR2 from the germline V gene are LGHNA and YSLEER. The CDR3 region is CASSQEWSNEQFF. The CDR3 DNA follows: TGCGCCAGCAGCCAAGAATGGTCCAATGAGCAGTTCTTC.

The chain links TRBV28 to TRBJ1-4; no definite D call. Per the germline V gene, CDR1 is MDHEN and CDR2 is SYDVKM. The V gene lost 3 bases and the J gene lost 3 bases, with 8 bases spanning the gap. This CDR3 is 14 amino acids long. The CDR3 DNA follows: TGTGCCAGCAGTTTGGAGATCTCTAATGAAAAACTGTTTTTT. Residues: CASSLEISNEKLFF.

The chain has TRBV4-3 and TRBJ2-7, with D tentatively TRBD1 (5 bases). Trimming shortened V by 5 bases and J by 3 bases, and 14 bases separated the two germline ends. Per the germline V gene, CDR1 is LGHNA and CDR2 is YSLEER. This CDR3 region has 14 residues. The CDR3 DNA sequence: TGCGCCAGCAGCTCGACTCCAGGGTTCTACGAGCAGTACTTC. Its protein is CASSSTPGFYEQYF.

The gene calls are TRBV6-5 and TRBJ1-2, with D unclear. The CDR3 is made up of 13 amino acids. From germline, CDR1 is MNHEY and CDR2 SVGAGI. Trimming shortened V by 6 bases and J by 5 bases, and 13 bases separated the two germline ends. CDR3 in DNA: TGTGCCAGCAGCCCCTGGAGAGGGTATGGCTACACCTTC. This gives the protein CASSPWRGYGYTF.

CDR3 bases: TGTGCCTGGGGTTCAGGGGCTGAAAAACTGTTTTTT. Amino acids: CAWGSGAEKLFF. This chain joins TRBV30 and TRBJ1-4, with D possibly TRBD1 on 6 matching bases. The CDR3 loop spans 12 amino acids. Germline V gene sequence: CDR1 GTSNPN, CDR2 SVGIG (reference sequence). Trimming removed 5 bases from V and 7 bases from J, with 11 bases in between.

The chain uses TRBV25-1 and TRBJ2-1; maybe TRBD2 (5 bases). V dropped 1 base and J dropped 0 bases, with 10 bases sitting between them. Germline CDR1 and CDR2: MGHDK and SYGVNS. The length of the CDR3 is 16 residues. CDR3 residues: CASSELEGSSYNEQFF. CDR3 bases: TGTGCCAGCAGTGAATTAGAGGGTAGCTCCTACAATGAGCAGTTCTTC.

The chain employs TRBV7-9 and TRBJ1-5; 7 bases match TRBD1. Germline values: CDR1 SEHNR, CDR2 FQNEAQ (reference sequence). The CDR3 is 18 amino acids. V lost 4 bases to trimming and J lost 3 bases; unmatched junction nucleotides: 15. CDR3 region: CASSSFNVGGRNNQPQHF. The CDR3 bases are TGTGCCAGCAGCTCATTTAACGTAGGGGGCAGGAACAATCAGCCCCAGCATTTT.

As for this clone: The sample has other DNA sequences that encode this CDR3 too. V is TRBV28 and J is TRBJ2-7; D may match TRBD1 or TRBD2 (5 bases each). The V gene lost 1 base and the J gene lost 3 bases, with 13 bases spanning the gap. The CDR3 contains 15 residues. Germline V gives CDR1 MDHEN, CDR2 SYDVKM. Here the CDR3 DNA reads TGTGCCAGCAGTTTATTGGCAGGGAGAAGCTACGAGCAGTACTTC. This codes for CASSLLAGRSYEQYF.

The chain uses TRBV13 and TRBJ1-4, with D perhaps matching TRBD1 (5 bases). This CDR3 region has 17 residues. With 2 bases removed from V and 9 bases from J, the gap between germline ends came to 22 bases. Germline-derived CDR1 and CDR2 are PRHDT and FYEKMQ (reference sequence). CDR3 sequence (DNA): TGTGCCAGCAGCTTATCCCCCCCGAGGGGACCAGAGAAAAAACTGTTTTTT. This encodes CASSLSPPRGPEKKLFF.